These 3 T cell receptor beta chains originate from one sample sequenced in a study of blood T cell repertoires in COVID-19. Method: immunoSEQ multiplex PCR; TCRdb's copy keeps in-frame clones and lacks some. The sample records 200,000 or so clones, approximately 87% being singletons. Sequenced: peripheral blood. These receptors all come from a woman between 50 and 59 years old with acute or convalescent COVID-19.

The chain uses TRBV5-1 and TRBJ1-2; TRBD1 matches at 8 bases. Germline trimming cut 4 bases from V and 2 bases from J; bases unmatched to any gene: 13. CDR1 and CDR2 (germline): SGHRS, YFSETQ. The CDR3 totals 17 residues. Written as DNA, the CDR3 is TGCGCCAGCAGCCCCTCCCCCCCGGGACAGGAGAACTATGGCTACACCTTC. Translating gives CASSPSPPGQENYGYTF.

This clone was seen a single time. The rearrangement uses TRBV25-1 and TRBJ2-3; D is perhaps TRBD1 (8 bases). V was trimmed by 6 bases and J by 1 base, leaving 11 bases between them. Germline CDR1 is MGHDK and CDR2 is SYGVNS. The CDR3 length is 14 residues. The CDR3 region is CASSTGGGTDTQYF. CDR3 nucleotide sequence: TGTGCCAGCAGCACAGGGGGGGGCACAGATACGCAGTATTTT.

The chain recombines TRBV6-6 with TRBJ2-7, with D possibly being TRBD2 (6 bases). Germline assignment: CDR1 MNHNY and CDR2 SVGAGI (reference sequence). The CDR3 consists of 15 residues. V dropped 4 bases and J dropped 3 bases, with 16 bases sitting between them. The DNA of the CDR3 is TGTGCCAGCAGTTTCATTAGCGGCGGGGTCTACGAGCAGTACTTC. Translation: CASSFISGGVYEQYF.